This record covers a single T cell receptor beta chain. Its antigen target is currently unknown. No clone much larger than this one lies a single base away; base qualities are absent. The data were obtained in a study of T cell changes during pregnancy in multiple sclerosis (dated by TCRdb to between 2018 and 2020). Concerning the study at large: The study examined how the T cell repertoire changed over the course of pregnancy in women with multiple sclerosis.

The library was produced with the immunoSEQ multiplex PCR assay. The source is immuneACCESS, and TCRdb retained only in-frame sequences with V and J called. Part of the clones is not carried over; for the studies checked, unresolved V genes explain less than half of this, and the remainder is unexplained. The sample yields 50,000 or so clones; 85% to 95% were counted once. The ten largest clones add up to around 0.76% of the sample. V is clipped by 5 bases and J by 8 bases, and the sequence between their germline boundaries is 17 bases long. From the germline V gene, CDR1 is SGDLS and CDR2 is YYNGEE. Including cysteine and phenylalanine, the CDR3 has 14 amino acids. The read is trimmed to its CDR3 DNA, 42 bases read in frame from base 1.

The V gene is TRBV9 and the J gene is TRBJ2-1, with a tentative D gene TRBD2 over 7 matching bases. Sequencing used CD4+ T cells from peripheral blood mononuclear cells, obtained in the third trimester of pregnancy. This TCR derives from a female donor with multiple sclerosis, enrolled in a pregnancy study. The CDR3 protein: CASSIRGARDEQFF. The DNA is TGTGCCAGCAGTATCCGGGGGGCGCGCGATGAGCAGTTCTTC.